These 23 T cell receptor beta chains came from one sample sequenced in a study of T cells in Graves' hyperthyroidism and ophthalmopathy (dated by TCRdb to the late 2010s). The library was obtained by multiplex PCR. Sequencing was carried out with an Illumina HiSeq 2000. Amplification of TCR beta CDR3 regions was carried out from RNA transcripts. A first-round RT-PCR of the TCR CDR3 used the HTBI primer set with the Qiagen OneStep RT-PCR kit. The public reads were run again by TCRdb, first through fastp at Q25 and then through MiXCR, and only productive beta chains were kept. All rows with the same CDR3 protein become a single entry with the most common DNA and genes. This sample gives roughly 800,000 distinct CDR3 sequences in total; over 35% of them show up just once. The ten largest clones represent more than 7% of the sample. Sequenced: blood. The receptors originated from a man aged 18 to 30 with Graves' hyperthyroidism.

Many counts were recorded for this clonotype. CDR3 residues: CSGGRGQGTEAFF. The CDR3 DNA is TGCAGCGGTGGAAGGGGGCAGGGTACTGAAGCTTTCTTT. The chain has TRBV29-1 and TRBJ1-1; 7 positions agree with TRBD1. CDR1 and CDR2 from the germline V gene are SQVTM and ANQGSEA. The length of the CDR3 is 13 residues. Trimming cost V 7 bases and J 5 bases; bases outside gene matches: 10.

Comment on this clonotype: A junction end diverges from the germline sequence, so it may reflect a read error. The rearrangement uses TRBV5-1 and TRBJ2-7; D could derive from TRBD1 or TRBD2 (6 bases each). CDR1 SGHRS and CDR2 YFSETQ come from the germline V gene. The CDR3 has 14 residues. The CDR3: CASSPIKGGYEQYF. CDR3 sequence (DNA): TGTGCCAGCAGCCCGATCAAGGGGGGCTACGAGCAGTACTTC.

The V call is TRBV5-5, the J call TRBJ2-5, with a possible D match to TRBD1 (6 bases). Germline CDR1 and CDR2: SGHKS and YYEKEE (reference sequence). The CDR3 totals 15 residues. The V and J ends lost 1 base and 2 bases respectively, with 12 bases between them. The CDR3 DNA reads TGTGCCAGCAGCTTGACCGGGACACCTCAAGAGACCCAGTACTTC. Translating gives CASSLTGTPQETQYF.

As concerns this clonotype: One base away lies a much larger clone, so this may be a sequencing read error. The gene calls are TRBV20-1 and TRBJ1-1, with D possibly TRBD1 on 6 matching bases. Trimming removed 4 bases at V and 5 bases at J, with 11 bases between. From germline, CDR1 is DFQATT and CDR2 SNEGSKA (reference sequence). CDR3 length: 12 residues. CDR3 bases: TGCAGTGCTATAGCAGGGGAAACTGAAGCTTTCTTT. Translating gives CSAIAGETEAFF.

The chain uses TRBV4-3 and TRBJ2-5; the match to TRBD1 covers 9 bases. The germline V gene has CDR1 LGHNA and CDR2 YSLEER. The CDR3 is 14 residues long. After removal of 5 bases from V and 5 bases from J, the junction contained 6 bases not matched to a gene. CDR3 sequence (DNA): TGCGCCAGCAGCAACCGGGACAGGGATGAGACCCAGTACTTC. Translation: CASSNRDRDETQYF.

There are a few counts of this clonotype. The rearrangement links TRBV10-3 to TRBJ1-1, with D unresolved. Germline CDR1 is ENHRY and CDR2 is SYGVKD. The CDR3 spans 12 residues. The germline V and J ends were trimmed by 10 bases and 4 bases, with 13 bases remaining between them. The CDR3 is CASTQGFTEAFF. CDR3 DNA: TGTGCCAGCACCCAAGGTTTCACTGAAGCTTTCTTT.

This clonotype was seen at least ten times. This sequence joins TRBV7-9 and TRBJ2-5; a possible D gene is TRBD2 (6 bases). CDR1 is SEHNR, CDR2 FQNEAQ, per germline (reference sequence). V dropped 3 bases and J dropped 5 bases, with 10 bases sitting between them. The CDR3 has 13 residues. The DNA for the CDR3 is TGTGCCAGCAGCTTGGGCGGGATGGAGACCCAGTACTTC. It codes for CASSLGGMETQYF.

V and J are TRBV6-1 and TRBJ2-6; D might be TRBD1 (5 bases). The CDR3 is made up of 15 amino acids. Germline loops: CDR1 MNHNS, CDR2 SASEGT. The V and J ends lost 6 bases and 3 bases respectively, with 12 bases between them. The CDR3 region has the DNA TGTGCCAGCAGGAACCAGGGCGATGGGGCCAACGTCCTGACTTTC. Translated: CASRNQGDGANVLTF.

The V call is TRBV20-1, the J call TRBJ2-7, with 7 bases that match TRBD1. The CDR3 is made up of 13 amino acids. CDR1 DFQATT and CDR2 SNEGSKA come from the germline V gene (reference sequence). V lost 6 bases and J lost 4; bases outside the gene matches: 9. DNA for the CDR3: TGCAGTGCCACCTGGGACAGTAGTTACGAGCAGTACTTC. Translated: CSATWDSSYEQYF.

The chain is built from TRBV6-5 and TRBJ1-4; maybe TRBD1 (6 bases). Germline values: CDR1 MNHEY, CDR2 SVGAGI. The CDR3 sequence is 16 residues long. V was clipped by 6 bases and J by 10 bases, with 24 bases between them. CDR3 sequence reads: CASSQTFRDTTSKLFF. The DNA of the CDR3 is TGTGCCAGCAGCCAAACCTTCCGGGACACAACCTCAAAACTGTTTTTT.

As regards this clonotype: This clone may be a read error of a much larger clone one base away. CDR3 amino acids: CSVRVVGRDTEAFF. The CDR3 nucleotides are TGCAGCGTTCGGGTGGTAGGCCGGGACACTGAAGCTTTCTTT. J is TRBJ1-1 and V is TRBV29-1; D unresolved. Germline CDR1 is SQVTM and CDR2 is ANQGSEA. This CDR3 has 14 residues. The V gene lost 5 bases and the J gene lost 3 bases, with 16 bases spanning the gap.

This clonotype was seen more than once but under ten times. One end of the junction fails to match germline, which may point to a read error. The rearrangement joins TRBV10-3 to TRBJ1-1; unclear D gene. The CDR3 is made up of 14 amino acids. Germline CDR1 is ENHRY and CDR2 is SYGVKD. CDR3 in DNA: TGTGCCAGCAGTCAGGAGGAGGTAAACACTGAAGCTTTCTTT. This translates into CASSQEEVNTEAFF.

In its sample, this clonotype was seen many times. V gene TRBV29-1 combines with J gene TRBJ1-2, with no clear D. The length of the CDR3 is 13 residues. Germline CDR1 reads SQVTM; CDR2 reads ANQGSEA. The germline V and J ends were trimmed by 1 base and 2 bases, with 8 bases remaining between them. The CDR3, as DNA: TGCAGCGTTGAAGGGACGGGGAACTATGGCTACACCTTC. Translated: CSVEGTGNYGYTF.

In this sample, this clonotype turned up once. This chain joins TRBV29-1 and TRBJ1-1; a weak D match, TRBD1 (5 bases). V lost 0 bases and J lost 11, with 13 bases in between. The CDR3 has 12 amino acids. Germline values: CDR1 SQVTM, CDR2 ANQGSEA. DNA of the CDR3: TGCAGCGTTGAAGATCGCGGCGGGGACGCTTTCTTT. It is translated as CSVEDRGGDAFF.

The rearrangement links TRBV7-3 to TRBJ2-5; 9 nucleotides agree with TRBD2. This CDR3 has 14 amino acids. From germline, CDR1 is SGHTA and CDR2 FQGTGA. V was pared by 6 bases and J by 4 bases, with 6 bases of the junction left unmatched. CDR3 amino acids: CASRSGLAGETQYF. CDR3 DNA sequence: TGTGCCAGCAGATCGGGACTAGCAGGAGAGACCCAGTACTTC.

This clonotype showed up many times. The V gene is TRBV15, the J gene TRBJ1-2; TRBD1 aligns across 9 bases. The CDR3 spans 14 residues. Germline CDR1 and CDR2: LNHNV and YYDKDF (reference sequence). The ends lost 5 bases at V and 7 bases at J; junction bases unmatched: 8. In nucleotides, the CDR3 is TGTGCCACCAGCGGCTCCGGACAGGGGCTTGGCTACACCTTC. Translation gives CATSGSGQGLGYTF.

This clonotype was seen many times. V usage is TRBV2 and J usage is TRBJ1-4, with a weak D call TRBD1 (6 bases). Germline CDR1 is SNHLY and CDR2 is FYNNEI. Between the trimmed V and J ends, which lost 6 bases and 8 bases, there was a span of 16 bases. The CDR3 extends over 14 amino acids. In DNA form, the CDR3 reads TGTGCCAGCAGCTCAGAACGGACAGTAGAAAAACTGTTTTTT. Amino acid sequence: CASSSERTVEKLFF.

This clonotype was counted between two and nine times. The chain combines TRBV7-2 with TRBJ2-7, with D tentatively TRBD2 (6 bases). Germline CDR1 is SGHTA and CDR2 is FQGNSA. The CDR3 extends over 14 amino acids. Trimming removed 5 bases from V and 3 bases from J, with 14 bases in between. CDR3 nucleotides: TGTGCCAGCAGCGCCGGGGGACTTTACTACGAGCAGTACTTC. It encodes CASSAGGLYYEQYF.

The genes are TRBV25-1 and TRBJ2-3; D gene ambiguous. The germline CDR1 and CDR2 sequences are MGHDK and SYGVNS. The V gene lost 6 bases and the J gene lost 0 bases, with 16 bases spanning the gap. The CDR3 loop spans 16 amino acids. For the CDR3, the DNA is TGTGCCAGCAGCCAACGTCCGGTGGTTAGCACAGATACGCAGTATTTT. This encodes CASSQRPVVSTDTQYF.

This chain joins TRBV5-1 and TRBJ1-5; 7 positions agree with TRBD1. After removal of 4 bases from V and 3 bases from J, the junction contained 10 bases not matched to a gene. The length of the CDR3 is 16 residues. From germline, CDR1 is SGHRS and CDR2 YFSETQ. CDR3 loop: CASSHLVTGANQPQHF. In DNA form, the CDR3 reads TGCGCCAGCAGCCACCTCGTCACAGGGGCCAATCAGCCCCAGCATTTT. The variable domain in full, with the rest retrieved from reference TRBV5-1 and TRBJ1-5, is KAGVTQTPRYLIKTRGQQVTLSCSPISGHRSVSWYQQTPGQGLQFLFEYFSETQRNKGNFPGRFSGRQFSNSRSEMNVSTLELGDSALYLCASSHLVTGANQPQHFGDGTRLSIL.

The V and J genes are TRBV7-6 and TRBJ2-3, with D maybe TRBD1 (7 bases). Trimming took off 3 bases at V and 6 bases at J, with 16 bases between the two ends. Germline CDR1 is SGHVS and CDR2 is FNYEAQ. The CDR3 runs to 15 residues. The CDR3 region has the DNA TGTGCCAGCAGCTTCGGAGGGACAGTGATGGATACGCAGTATTTT. This gives the protein CASSFGGTVMDTQYF.

This clonotype showed up many times. The chain has TRBV10-3 and TRBJ2-7, with D possibly TRBD1 on 5 matching bases. V shed 0 bases and J shed 3 bases, with 15 bases lying between them. The CDR3 consists of 16 residues. The V gene's germline CDR1 is ENHRY and CDR2 SYGVKD. The CDR3 here is CAISESNRSARYEQYF. The CDR3 DNA sequence: TGTGCCATCAGTGAGTCGAACAGGTCAGCCCGCTACGAGCAGTACTTC.

This clonotype was seen repeatedly, ten times or more. The chain links TRBV7-9 to TRBJ1-2; 8 positions agree with TRBD1. The J segment lost 0 bases and the V segment lost 5 bases, leaving 5 bases of the junction unmatched. The CDR3 extends over 15 amino acids. Looked up from germline, CDR1 is SEHNR and CDR2 is FQNEAQ (reference sequence). CDR3: CASSADREANYGYTF. CDR3 bases: TGTGCCAGCAGCGCGGACAGGGAGGCTAACTATGGCTACACCTTC.